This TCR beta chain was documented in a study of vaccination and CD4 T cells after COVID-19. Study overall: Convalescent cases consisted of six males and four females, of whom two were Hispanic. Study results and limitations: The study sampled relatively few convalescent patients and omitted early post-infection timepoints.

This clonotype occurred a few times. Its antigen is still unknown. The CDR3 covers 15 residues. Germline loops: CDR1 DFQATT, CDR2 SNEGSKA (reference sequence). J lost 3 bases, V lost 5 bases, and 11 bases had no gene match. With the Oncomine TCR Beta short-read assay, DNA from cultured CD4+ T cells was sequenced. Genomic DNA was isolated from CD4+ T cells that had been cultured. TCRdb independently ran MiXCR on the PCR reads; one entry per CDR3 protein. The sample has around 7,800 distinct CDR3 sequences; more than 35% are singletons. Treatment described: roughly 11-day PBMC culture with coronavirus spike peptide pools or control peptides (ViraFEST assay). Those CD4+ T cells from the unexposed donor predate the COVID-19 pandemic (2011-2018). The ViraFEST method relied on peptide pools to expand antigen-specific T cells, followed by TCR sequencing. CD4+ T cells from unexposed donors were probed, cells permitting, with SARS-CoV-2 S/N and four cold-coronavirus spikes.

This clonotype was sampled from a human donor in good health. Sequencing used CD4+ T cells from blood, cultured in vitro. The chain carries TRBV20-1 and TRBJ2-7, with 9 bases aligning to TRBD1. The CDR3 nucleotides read TGCAGTGCTGGATTCTCCGGACAGGGGCGCTACGAGCAGTACTTC. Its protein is CSAGFSGQGRYEQYF.